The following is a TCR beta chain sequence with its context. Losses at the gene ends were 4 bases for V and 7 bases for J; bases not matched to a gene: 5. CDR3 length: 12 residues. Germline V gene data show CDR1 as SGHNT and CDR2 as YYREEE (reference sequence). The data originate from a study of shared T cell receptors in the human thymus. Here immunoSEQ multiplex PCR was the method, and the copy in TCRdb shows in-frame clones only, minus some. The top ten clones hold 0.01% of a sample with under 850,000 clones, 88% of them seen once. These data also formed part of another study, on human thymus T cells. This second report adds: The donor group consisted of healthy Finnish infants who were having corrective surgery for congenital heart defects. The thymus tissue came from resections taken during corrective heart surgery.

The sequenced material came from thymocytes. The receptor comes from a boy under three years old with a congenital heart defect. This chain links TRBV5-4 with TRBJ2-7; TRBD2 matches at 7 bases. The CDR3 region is CASSPPGGEQYF. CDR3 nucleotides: TGTGCCAGCAGCCCCCCCGGGGGGGAGCAGTACTTC. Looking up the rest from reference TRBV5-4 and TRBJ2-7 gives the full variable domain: ETGVTQSPTHLIKTRGQQVTLRCSSQSGHNTVSWYQQALGQGPQFIFQYYREEENGRGNFPPRFSGLQFPNYSSELNVNALELDDSALYLCASSPPGGEQYFGPGTRLTVT.